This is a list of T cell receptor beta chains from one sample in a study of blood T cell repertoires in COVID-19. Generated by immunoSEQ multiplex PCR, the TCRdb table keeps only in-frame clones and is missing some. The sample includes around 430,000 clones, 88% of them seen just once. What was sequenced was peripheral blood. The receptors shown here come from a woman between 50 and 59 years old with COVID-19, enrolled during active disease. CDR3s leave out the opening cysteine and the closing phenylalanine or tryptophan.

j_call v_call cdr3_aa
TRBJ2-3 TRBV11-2 ASSLGPRSTDTQY
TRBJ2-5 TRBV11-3 ASSSGGGRETQY
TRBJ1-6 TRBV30 AWGGQGNSPLH
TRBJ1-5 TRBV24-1 ATSDLLILPRDNQPQH
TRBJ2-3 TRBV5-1 ASSLGYTGGTDTQY
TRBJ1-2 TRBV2 ASSDGGQGYGYT
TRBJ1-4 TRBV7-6 ASSSMGGAGGKLF
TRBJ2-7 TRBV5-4 ASSLAFGTGGDRQY
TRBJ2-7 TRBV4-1 ASSQADSGYEQY
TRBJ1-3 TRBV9 ASSVGVGTIY
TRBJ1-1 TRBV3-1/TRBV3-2 ASSLNRGDTEAF
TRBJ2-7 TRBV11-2 ASSEGGAGYEQY
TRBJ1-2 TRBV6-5 ASSYPGDSDYGYT
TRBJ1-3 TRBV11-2 ASRRRNTIY
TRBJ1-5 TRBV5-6 ASSLGGRINQPQH
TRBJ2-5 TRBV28 ASSVAGTAKETQY
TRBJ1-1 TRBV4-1 ASSLSTNMNTEAF
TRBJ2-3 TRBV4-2 ASSQVSGESTDTQY
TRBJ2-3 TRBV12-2 ASRCGTSGGAFETDTQY
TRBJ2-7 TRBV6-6 ASSLREAYEQY